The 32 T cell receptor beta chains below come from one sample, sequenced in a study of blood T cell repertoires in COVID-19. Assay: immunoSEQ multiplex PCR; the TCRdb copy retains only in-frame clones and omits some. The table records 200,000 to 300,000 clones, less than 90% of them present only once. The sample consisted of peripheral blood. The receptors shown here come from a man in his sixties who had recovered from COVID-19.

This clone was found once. The DNA for the CDR3 is TGTGCCAGCAGGACACTCCCCGGGACAGGGAAAAACTATGGCTACACCTTC. It yields the protein CASRTLPGTGKNYGYTF. The V call is TRBV9, the J call TRBJ1-2; 9 nucleotides line up with TRBD1. The CDR3 consists of 17 residues. The V and J ends lost 5 bases and 2 bases, in that order; junction bases with no gene match: 13. From germline, CDR1 is SGDLS and CDR2 YYNGEE.

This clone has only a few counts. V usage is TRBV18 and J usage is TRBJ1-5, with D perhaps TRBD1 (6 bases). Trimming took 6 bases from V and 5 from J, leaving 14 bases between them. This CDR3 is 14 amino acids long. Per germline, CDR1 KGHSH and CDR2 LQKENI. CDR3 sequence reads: CASSAYRADQPQHF. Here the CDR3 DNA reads TGTGCCAGCTCGGCCTACAGGGCAGATCAGCCCCAGCATTTT.

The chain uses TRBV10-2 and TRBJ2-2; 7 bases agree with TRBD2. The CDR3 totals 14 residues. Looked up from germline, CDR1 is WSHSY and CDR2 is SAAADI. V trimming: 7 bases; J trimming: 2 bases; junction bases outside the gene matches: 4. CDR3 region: CASTSGANTGELFF. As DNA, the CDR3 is TGCGCCAGCACCAGCGGGGCCAACACCGGGGAGCTGTTTTTT.

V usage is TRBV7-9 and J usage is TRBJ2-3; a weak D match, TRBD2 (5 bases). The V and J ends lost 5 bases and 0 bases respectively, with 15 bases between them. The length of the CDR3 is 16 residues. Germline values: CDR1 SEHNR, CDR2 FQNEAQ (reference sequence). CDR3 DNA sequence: TGTGCCAGCAGCAAAAGTGGAGGCCGGAGCACAGATACGCAGTATTTT. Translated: CASSKSGGRSTDTQYF.

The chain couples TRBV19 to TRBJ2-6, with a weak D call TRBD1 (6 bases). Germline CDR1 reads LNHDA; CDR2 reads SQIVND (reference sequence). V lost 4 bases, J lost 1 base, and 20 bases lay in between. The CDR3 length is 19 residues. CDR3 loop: CASSSTAGVGVSGANVLTF. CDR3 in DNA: TGTGCCAGTAGTAGCACGGCAGGGGTTGGAGTGTCTGGGGCCAACGTCCTGACTTTC.

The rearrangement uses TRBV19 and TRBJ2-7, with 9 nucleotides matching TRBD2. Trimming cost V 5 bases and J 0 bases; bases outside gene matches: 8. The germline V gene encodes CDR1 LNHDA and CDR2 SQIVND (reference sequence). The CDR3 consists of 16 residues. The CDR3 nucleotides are TGTGCCAGTAGTCCCCTCCTAGCGGGGCGCTCCTACGAGCAGTACTTC. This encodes CASSPLLAGRSYEQYF.

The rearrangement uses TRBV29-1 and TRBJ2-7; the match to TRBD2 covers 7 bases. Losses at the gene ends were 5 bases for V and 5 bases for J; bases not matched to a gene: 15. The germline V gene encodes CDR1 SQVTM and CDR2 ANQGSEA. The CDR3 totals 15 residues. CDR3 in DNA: TGCAGCGTTATAGGCCCTAGGGAGGGGAGGAACGAGCAGTACTTC. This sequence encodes CSVIGPREGRNEQYF.

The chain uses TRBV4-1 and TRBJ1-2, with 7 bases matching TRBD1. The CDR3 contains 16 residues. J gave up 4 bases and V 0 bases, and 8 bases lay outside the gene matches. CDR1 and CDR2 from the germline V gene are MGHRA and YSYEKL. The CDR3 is CASSQDPTGAIYGYTF. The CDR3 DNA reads TGCGCCAGCAGCCAAGATCCTACAGGGGCAATCTATGGCTACACCTTC.

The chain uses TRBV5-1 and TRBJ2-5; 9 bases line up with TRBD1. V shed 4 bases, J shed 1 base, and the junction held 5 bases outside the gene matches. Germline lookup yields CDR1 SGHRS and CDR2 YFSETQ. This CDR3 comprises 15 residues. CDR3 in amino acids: CASSTADRGQETQYF. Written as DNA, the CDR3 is TGCGCCAGCAGCACGGCGGACAGGGGCCAAGAGACCCAGTACTTC. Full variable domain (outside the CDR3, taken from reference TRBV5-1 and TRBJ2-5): KAGVTQTPRYLIKTRGQQVTLSCSPISGHRSVSWYQQTPGQGLQFLFEYFSETQRNKGNFPGRFSGRQFSNSRSEMNVSTLELGDSALYLCASSTADRGQETQYFGPGTRLLVL.

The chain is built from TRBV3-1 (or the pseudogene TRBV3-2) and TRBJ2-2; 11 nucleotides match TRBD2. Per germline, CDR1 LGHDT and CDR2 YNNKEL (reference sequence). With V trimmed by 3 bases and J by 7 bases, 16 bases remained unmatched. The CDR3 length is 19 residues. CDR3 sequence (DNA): TGTGCCAGCAGCCACCCGCGGGGCTTTAGCGGGGGGGCCATCGGGGAGCTGTTTTTT. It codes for CASSHPRGFSGGAIGELFF.

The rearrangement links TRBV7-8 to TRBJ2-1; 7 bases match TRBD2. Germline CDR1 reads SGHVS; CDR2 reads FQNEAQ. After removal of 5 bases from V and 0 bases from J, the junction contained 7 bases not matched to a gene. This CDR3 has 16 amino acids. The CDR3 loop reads CASSLWGGSSYNEQFF. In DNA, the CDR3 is TGTGCCAGCAGCCTTTGGGGGGGGAGCTCCTACAATGAGCAGTTCTTC. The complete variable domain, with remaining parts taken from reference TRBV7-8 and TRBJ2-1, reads GAGVSQSPRYKVAKRGQDVALRCDPISGHVSLFWYQQALGQGPEFLTYFQNEAQLDKSGLPSDRFFAERPEGSVSTLKIQRTQQEDSAVYLCASSLWGGSSYNEQFFGPGTRLTVL.

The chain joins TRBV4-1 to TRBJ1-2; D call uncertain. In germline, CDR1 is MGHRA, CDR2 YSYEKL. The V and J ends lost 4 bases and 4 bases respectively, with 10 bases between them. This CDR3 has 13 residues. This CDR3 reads CASSPLSSYGYTF. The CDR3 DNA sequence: TGCGCCAGCAGCCCGCTATCTAGCTATGGCTACACCTTC.

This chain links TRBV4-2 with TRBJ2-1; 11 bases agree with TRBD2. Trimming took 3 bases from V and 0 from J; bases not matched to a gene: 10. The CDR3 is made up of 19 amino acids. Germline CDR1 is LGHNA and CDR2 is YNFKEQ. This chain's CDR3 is CASSQSVGTSGLSYNEQFF. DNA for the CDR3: TGTGCCAGCAGCCAGTCAGTAGGGACTAGCGGCCTCTCCTACAATGAGCAGTTCTTC.

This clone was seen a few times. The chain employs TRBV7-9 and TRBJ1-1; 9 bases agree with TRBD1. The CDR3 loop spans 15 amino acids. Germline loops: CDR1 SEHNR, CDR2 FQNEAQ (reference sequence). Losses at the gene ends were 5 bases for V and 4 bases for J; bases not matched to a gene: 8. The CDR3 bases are TGTGCCAGCAGCCCTGGGGGACAGGGAGGCACTGAAGCTTTCTTT. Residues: CASSPGGQGGTEAFF.

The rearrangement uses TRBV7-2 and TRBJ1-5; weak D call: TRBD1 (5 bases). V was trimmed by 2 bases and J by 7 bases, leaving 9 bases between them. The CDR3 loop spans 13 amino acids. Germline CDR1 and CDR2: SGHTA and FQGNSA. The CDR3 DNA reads TGTGCCAGCAGCTTAAGGAGGGGACAGCCCCAGCATTTT. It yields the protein CASSLRRGQPQHF. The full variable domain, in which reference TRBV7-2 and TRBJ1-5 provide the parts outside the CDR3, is GAGVSQSPSNKVTEKGKDVELRCDPISGHTALYWYRQSLGQGLEFLIYFQGNSAPDKSGLPSDRFSAERTGGSVSTLTIQRTQQEDSAVYLCASSLRRGQPQHFGDGTRLSIL.

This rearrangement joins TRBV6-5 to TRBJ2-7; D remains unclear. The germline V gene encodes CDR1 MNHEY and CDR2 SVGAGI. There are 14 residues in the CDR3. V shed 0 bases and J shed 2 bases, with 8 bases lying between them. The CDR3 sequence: CASSYSVRAYEQYF. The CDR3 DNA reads TGTGCCAGCAGTTACTCGGTTCGCGCCTACGAGCAGTACTTC.

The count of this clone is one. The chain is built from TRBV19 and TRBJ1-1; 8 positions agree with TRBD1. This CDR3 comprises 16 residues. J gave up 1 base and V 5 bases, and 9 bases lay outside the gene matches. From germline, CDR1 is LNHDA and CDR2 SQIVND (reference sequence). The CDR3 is CASSRADRVKNTEAFF. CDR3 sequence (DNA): TGTGCCAGTAGTCGAGCGGACAGGGTGAAGAACACTGAAGCTTTCTTT.

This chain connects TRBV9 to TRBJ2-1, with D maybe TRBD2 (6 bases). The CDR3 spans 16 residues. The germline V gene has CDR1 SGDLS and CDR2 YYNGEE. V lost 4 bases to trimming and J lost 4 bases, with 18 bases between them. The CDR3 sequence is CASSPSVLALYNEQFF. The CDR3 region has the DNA TGTGCCAGCAGCCCGTCGGTACTAGCCCTTTACAATGAGCAGTTCTTC.

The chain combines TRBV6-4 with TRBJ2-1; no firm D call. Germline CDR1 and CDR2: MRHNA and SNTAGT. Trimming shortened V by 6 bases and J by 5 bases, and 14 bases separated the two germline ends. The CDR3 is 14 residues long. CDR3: CASSVGGTNNEQFF. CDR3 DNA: TGTGCCAGCAGCGTCGGCGGAACTAACAATGAGCAGTTCTTC.

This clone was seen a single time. The CDR3 DNA reads as TGTGCCAGCAGCTCCCTTCAAGGACAGGGCTCCTACGAGCAGTACTTC. It encodes CASSSLQGQGSYEQYF. The chain has TRBV27 and TRBJ2-7, with 8 bases lining up with TRBD1. This CDR3 region has 16 residues. V lost 6 bases and J lost 0; bases outside the gene matches: 10. Looked up from germline, CDR1 is MNHEY and CDR2 is SMNVEV (reference sequence).

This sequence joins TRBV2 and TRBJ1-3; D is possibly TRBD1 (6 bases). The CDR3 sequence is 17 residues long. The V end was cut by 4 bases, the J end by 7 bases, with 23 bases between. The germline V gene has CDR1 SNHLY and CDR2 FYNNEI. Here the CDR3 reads CASSVKLQGLGRNTIYF. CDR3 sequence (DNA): TGTGCCAGCAGTGTAAAATTACAGGGTCTCGGACGGAACACCATATATTTT. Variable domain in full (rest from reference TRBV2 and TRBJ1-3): EPEVTQTPSHQVTQMGQEVILRCVPISNHLYFYWYRQILGQKVEFLVSFYNNEISEKSEIFDDQFSVERPDGSNFTLKIRSTKLEDSAMYFCASSVKLQGLGRNTIYFGEGSWLTVV.

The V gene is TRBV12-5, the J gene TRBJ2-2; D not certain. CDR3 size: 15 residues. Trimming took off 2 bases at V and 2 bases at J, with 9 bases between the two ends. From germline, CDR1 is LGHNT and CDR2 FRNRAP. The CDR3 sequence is CASGLRQTNTGELFF. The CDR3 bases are TGTGCTAGTGGTTTGCGGCAGACTAACACCGGGGAGCTGTTTTTT. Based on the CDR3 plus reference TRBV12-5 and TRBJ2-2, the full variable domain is DARVTQTPRHKVTEMGQEVTMRCQPILGHNTVFWYRQTMMQGLELLAYFRNRAPLDDSGMPKDRFSAEMPDATLATLKIQPSEPRDSAVYFCASGLRQTNTGELFFGEGSRLTVL.

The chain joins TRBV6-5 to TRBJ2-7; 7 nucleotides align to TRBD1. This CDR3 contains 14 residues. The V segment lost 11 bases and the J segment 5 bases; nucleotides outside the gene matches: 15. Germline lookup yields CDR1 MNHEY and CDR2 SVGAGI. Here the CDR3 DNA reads TGTGCCGCCAAGGGGAGACAGGGATTTCACGAGCAGTACTTC. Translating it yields CAAKGRQGFHEQYF.

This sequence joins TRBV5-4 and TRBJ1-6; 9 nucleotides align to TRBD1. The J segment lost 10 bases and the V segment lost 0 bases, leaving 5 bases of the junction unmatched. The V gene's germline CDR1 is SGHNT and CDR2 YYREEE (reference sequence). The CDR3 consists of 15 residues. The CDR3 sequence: CASSLGDRGKSPLHF. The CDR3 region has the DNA TGTGCCAGCAGCTTGGGTGACAGGGGGAAATCACCCCTCCACTTT.

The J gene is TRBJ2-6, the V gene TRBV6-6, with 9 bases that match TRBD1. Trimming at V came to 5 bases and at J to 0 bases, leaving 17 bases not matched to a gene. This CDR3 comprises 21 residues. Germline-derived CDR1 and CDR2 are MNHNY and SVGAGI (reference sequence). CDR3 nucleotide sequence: TGTGCCAGCAGTCCTAAAAAAGAATGGGGGACAGGGATCTCTGGGGCCAACGTCCTGACTTTC. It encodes CASSPKKEWGTGISGANVLTF.

The CDR3 is CASSSQGGPTF. For the CDR3, the DNA is TGTGCCAGCAGCTCGCAGGGGGGCCCAACCTTC. V and J are TRBV9 and TRBJ1-2, with TRBD1 matching over 7 bases. Per germline, CDR1 SGDLS and CDR2 YYNGEE. The length of the CDR3 is 11 residues. Unmatched junction bases numbered 8, after V lost 4 bases and J lost 14 bases.

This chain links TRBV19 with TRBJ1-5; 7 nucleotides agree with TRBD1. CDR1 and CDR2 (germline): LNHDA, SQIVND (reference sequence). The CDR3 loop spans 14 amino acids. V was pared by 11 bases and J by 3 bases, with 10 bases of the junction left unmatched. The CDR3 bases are TGTGCCTCAAACCCGGGACAGACCAATCAGCCCCAGCATTTT. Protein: CASNPGQTNQPQHF.

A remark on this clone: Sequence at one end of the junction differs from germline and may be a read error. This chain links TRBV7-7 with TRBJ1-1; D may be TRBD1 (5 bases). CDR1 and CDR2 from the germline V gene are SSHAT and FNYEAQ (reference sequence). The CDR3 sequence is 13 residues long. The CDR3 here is CASSLRGNTEAFF. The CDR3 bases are TGTGCTAGCAGCTTAAGGGGGAACACTGAAGCTTTCTTT.

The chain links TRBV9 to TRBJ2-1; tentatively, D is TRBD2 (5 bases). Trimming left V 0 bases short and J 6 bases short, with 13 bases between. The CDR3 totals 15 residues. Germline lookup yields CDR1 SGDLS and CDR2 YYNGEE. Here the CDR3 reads CASSVEIGVPNEQFF. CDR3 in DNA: TGTGCCAGCAGCGTAGAAATCGGGGTCCCCAATGAGCAGTTCTTC. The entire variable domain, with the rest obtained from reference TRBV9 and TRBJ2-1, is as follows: DSGVTQTPKHLITATGQRVTLRCSPRSGDLSVYWYQQSLDQGLQFLIQYYNGEERAKGNILERFSAQQFPDLHSELNLSSLELGDSALYFCASSVEIGVPNEQFFGPGTRLTVL.

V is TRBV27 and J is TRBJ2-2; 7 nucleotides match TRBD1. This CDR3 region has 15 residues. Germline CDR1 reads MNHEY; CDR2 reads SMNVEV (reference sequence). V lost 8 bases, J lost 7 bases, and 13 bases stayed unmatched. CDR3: CASRTYTGAGGELFF. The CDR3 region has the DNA TGTGCCAGCCGGACCTACACAGGGGCGGGCGGGGAGCTGTTTTTT.

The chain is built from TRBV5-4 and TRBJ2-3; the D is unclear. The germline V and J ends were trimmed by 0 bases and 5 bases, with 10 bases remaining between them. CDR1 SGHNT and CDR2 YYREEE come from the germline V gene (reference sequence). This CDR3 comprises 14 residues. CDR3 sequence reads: CASSLGGQGDTQYF. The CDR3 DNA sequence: TGTGCCAGCAGCTTGGGAGGTCAAGGAGATACGCAGTATTTT.

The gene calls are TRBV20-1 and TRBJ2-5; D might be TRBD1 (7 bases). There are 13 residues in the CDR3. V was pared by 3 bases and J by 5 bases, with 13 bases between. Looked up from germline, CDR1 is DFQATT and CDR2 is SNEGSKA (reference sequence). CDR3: CSASFRGVETQYF. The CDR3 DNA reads TGCAGTGCTAGTTTCAGGGGGGTGGAGACCCAGTACTTC.